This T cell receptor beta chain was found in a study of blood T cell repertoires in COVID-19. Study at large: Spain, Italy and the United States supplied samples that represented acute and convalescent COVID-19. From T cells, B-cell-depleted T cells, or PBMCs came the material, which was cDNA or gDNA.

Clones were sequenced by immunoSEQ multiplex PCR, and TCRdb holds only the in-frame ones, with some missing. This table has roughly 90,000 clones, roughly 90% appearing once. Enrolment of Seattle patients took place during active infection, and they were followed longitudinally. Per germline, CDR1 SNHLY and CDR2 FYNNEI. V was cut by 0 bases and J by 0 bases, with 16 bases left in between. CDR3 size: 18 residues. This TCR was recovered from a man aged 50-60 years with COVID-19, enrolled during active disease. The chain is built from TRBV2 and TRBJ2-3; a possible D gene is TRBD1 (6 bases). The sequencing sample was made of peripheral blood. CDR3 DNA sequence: TGTGCCAGCAGTGAAGCGCCATTTGACAGGACGAGCACAGATACGCAGTATTTT. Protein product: CASSEAPFDRTSTDTQYF.